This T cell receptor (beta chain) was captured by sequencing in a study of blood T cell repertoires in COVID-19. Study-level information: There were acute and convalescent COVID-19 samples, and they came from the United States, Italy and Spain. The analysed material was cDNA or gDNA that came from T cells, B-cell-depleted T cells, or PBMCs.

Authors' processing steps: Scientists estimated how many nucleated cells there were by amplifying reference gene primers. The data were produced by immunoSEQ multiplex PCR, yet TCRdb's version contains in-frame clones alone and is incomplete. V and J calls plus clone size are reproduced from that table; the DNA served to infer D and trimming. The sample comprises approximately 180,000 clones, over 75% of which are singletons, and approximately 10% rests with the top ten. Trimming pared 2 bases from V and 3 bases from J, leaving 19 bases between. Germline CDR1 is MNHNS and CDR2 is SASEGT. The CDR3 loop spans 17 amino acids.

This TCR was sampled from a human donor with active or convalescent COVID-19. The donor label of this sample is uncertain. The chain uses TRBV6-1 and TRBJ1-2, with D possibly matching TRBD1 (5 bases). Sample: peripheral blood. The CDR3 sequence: CASSERTSAIYDYGYTF. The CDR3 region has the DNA TGTGCCAGCAGTGAAAGGACATCGGCGATTTATGACTATGGCTACACCTTC.